Described below is a single T cell receptor (beta chain) sequence and its context. Its antigen is unknown. Libraries were prepared by immunoSEQ multiplex PCR; TCRdb keeps only in-frame clonotypes and omits some of them. The sample lists some 150,000 clones, approximately 80% seen once, with around 13% in the top ten. The source of the sample is a study of cytotoxic CD8 clonotypes in ibrutinib-treated CLL. Study information: Response specimens were obtained following a median treatment duration of about 12 months, with a range of 6 to 36. Study outcomes and limitations: Treatment left the uncommon public clonotypes either contracted or stable in frequency. Clonality increased at ibrutinib response, then returned toward baseline at progression.

Germline CDR1 is LNHNV and CDR2 is YYDKDF (reference sequence). The CDR3 is 17 residues long. V lost 0 bases and J 2 bases, leaving 16 bases between the germline ends. This TCR derives from a human donor with chronic lymphocytic leukemia. Sequenced here: PBMCs, sampled after 12 months of ibrutinib treatment. The rearrangement links TRBV15 to TRBJ2-5, with D possibly matching TRBD2 (6 bases). DNA for the CDR3: TGTGCCACCAGCAGAGACACGACCGCGGGACCACAAGAGACCCAGTACTTC. Amino acid sequence: CATSRDTTAGPQETQYF.